The 32 T cell receptor beta chains reported below all come from one sample, sequenced in a study of T cell changes during pregnancy in multiple sclerosis. Clones were read by immunoSEQ multiplex PCR, and TCRdb kept only the in-frame ones, dropping some. The table includes about 38,000 clones, more than 85% detected once. The sequences come from CD8+ T cells from peripheral blood mononuclear cells, collected in the third trimester of pregnancy. These receptors all come from a female donor with multiple sclerosis, enrolled in a pregnancy study.

This clone showed up just once. This chain uses TRBV29-1 with TRBJ2-1; D may be TRBD2 (5 bases). Trimming removed 8 bases at V and 6 bases at J, with 17 bases between. The germline V gene encodes CDR1 SQVTM and CDR2 ANQGSEA. This CDR3 contains 13 residues. The CDR3 sequence: CSRVAPGGNEQFF. DNA for the CDR3: TGCAGCAGGGTAGCTCCTGGAGGCAATGAGCAGTTCTTC.

The rearrangement joins TRBV28 to TRBJ2-3; 12 nucleotides agree with TRBD2. V shed 0 bases and J 2 bases; nucleotides not matched to a gene: 3. Germline V gene lookup returns CDR1 MDHEN and CDR2 SYDVKM. This CDR3 comprises 17 residues. The CDR3 DNA follows: TGTGCCAGCAGTTTATGGGCTAGCGGGAGGGCCACAGATACGCAGTATTTT. Residues: CASSLWASGRATDTQYF. The full variable domain, its missing parts supplied by reference TRBV28 and TRBJ2-3, is DVKVTQSSRYLVKRTGEKVFLECVQDMDHENMFWYRQDPGLGLRLIYFSYDVKMKEKGDIPEGYSVSREKKERFSLILESASTNQTSMYLCASSLWASGRATDTQYFGPGTRLTVL.

This clone was observed a single time. The V gene is TRBV7-9, the J gene TRBJ2-7; the match to TRBD2 covers 10 bases. Germline CDR1 SEHNR, CDR2 FQNEAQ (reference sequence). CDR3 length: 12 residues. V dropped 8 bases and J dropped 3; count of bases not matched to a gene: 1. The CDR3 protein is CASASGSYEQYF. CDR3 DNA: TGTGCCAGCGCTAGCGGGAGCTACGAGCAGTACTTC.

This clone was detected once. The chain employs TRBV19 and TRBJ2-7; 11 bases are shared with TRBD1. The V gene's germline CDR1 is LNHDA and CDR2 SQIVND (reference sequence). The ends lost 3 bases at V and 7 bases at J; junction bases unmatched: 14. The CDR3 sequence is 17 residues long. Here the CDR3 reads CASSIGPGTGGAWEQYF. In DNA, the CDR3 is TGTGCCAGTAGTATTGGCCCTGGGACAGGGGGAGCGTGGGAGCAGTACTTC.

The chain links TRBV7-9 to TRBJ2-2; unclear D gene. Trimming cost V 6 bases and J 2 bases, with 4 bases left between them. The CDR3 runs to 12 residues. CDR1 is SEHNR and CDR2 is FQNEAQ in the germline V gene (reference sequence). The chain's CDR3 is CASSPNTGELFF. In DNA, the CDR3 is TGTGCCAGCAGTCCTAACACCGGGGAGCTGTTTTTT. Full variable domain (outside the CDR3, taken from reference TRBV7-9 and TRBJ2-2): DTGVSQNPRHKITKRGQNVTFRCDPISEHNRLYWYRQTLGQGPEFLTYFQNEAQLEKSRLLSDRFSAERPKGSFSTLEIQRTEQGDSAMYLCASSPNTGELFFGEGSRLTVL.

CDR3 in amino acids: CASSSTDREAYEQYF. CDR3 sequence (DNA): TGTGCCAGCAGTTCGACCGACAGGGAAGCCTACGAGCAGTACTTC. The chain recombines TRBV27 with TRBJ2-7, with TRBD1 identical over 7 bases. The CDR3 contains 15 residues. Germline CDR1 and CDR2: MNHEY and SMNVEV (reference sequence). J gave up 2 bases and V 4 bases, and 8 bases lay outside the gene matches.

This rearrangement joins TRBV4-1 to TRBJ2-5; D call uncertain. Trimming shortened V by 3 bases and J by 5 bases, and 16 bases separated the two germline ends. The length of the CDR3 is 15 residues. The germline gives CDR1 MGHRA, CDR2 YSYEKL. The DNA of the CDR3 is TGCGCCAGCAGCCACCGACTCGTAGACGAGGAGACCCAGTACTTC. Protein sequence: CASSHRLVDEETQYF.

In DNA form, the CDR3 reads TGTGCCAGCAGTTTACAGGGGGCGGGACAGCCCCAGCATTTT. Its translation: CASSLQGAGQPQHF. The chain carries TRBV27 and TRBJ1-5, with 8 bases identical to TRBD1. The germline V gene encodes CDR1 MNHEY and CDR2 SMNVEV (reference sequence). V gave up 2 bases and J gave up 7 bases; unmatched junction bases: 4. The CDR3 has 14 residues.

The CDR3 nucleotides are TGTGCCAGCAGTCCCGGACTAGCGGGGGTCTATGAGCAGTTCTTC. Translated: CASSPGLAGVYEQFF. This chain joins TRBV27 and TRBJ2-1; 13 bases map to TRBD2. CDR3 length: 15 amino acids. Unmatched junction bases numbered 6, after V lost 5 bases and J lost 8 bases. Germline CDR1 MNHEY, CDR2 SMNVEV (reference sequence).

The chain has TRBV6-5 and TRBJ2-7; D call uncertain. This CDR3 spans 13 amino acids. V lost 6 bases and J 0 bases, leaving 9 bases between the germline ends. Germline CDR1 is MNHEY and CDR2 is SVGAGI. CDR3 nucleotide sequence: TGTGCCAGCAGCCCGCGGATCTCCTACGAGCAGTACTTC. Its protein product is CASSPRISYEQYF.

This chain joins TRBV4-1 and TRBJ1-2; 9 bases match TRBD1. Germline V CDR1 and CDR2: MGHRA, YSYEKL. J was trimmed by 2 bases and V by 4 bases; bases with no gene match: 5. CDR3 length: 15 residues. The CDR3, as DNA: TGCGCCAGCAGCCCGACAGGGGGACAGAACTATGGCTACACCTTC. Protein sequence: CASSPTGGQNYGYTF.

The chain uses TRBV18 and TRBJ2-5; 8 bases are shared with TRBD2. The DNA end is a closer match to TRBJ2-7, so the J assignment may be wrong. Germline loops: CDR1 KGHSH, CDR2 LQKENI. This CDR3 comprises 18 residues. This CDR3 is CASSPRGDGSGSPYEQYF. In DNA form, the CDR3 reads TGTGCCAGCTCACCACGGGGTGATGGCAGCGGGAGCCCCTACGAGCAGTACTTC.

J is TRBJ2-5 and V is TRBV7-2; 11 bases align to TRBD2. This CDR3 comprises 18 residues. Trimming cost V 4 bases and J 1 base; bases outside gene matches: 11. CDR1 is SGHTA, CDR2 FQGNSA, per germline. The CDR3 region is CASSSPIAGGLFQETQYF. The DNA for the CDR3 is TGTGCCAGCAGCTCGCCTATAGCGGGAGGGTTGTTCCAAGAGACCCAGTACTTC.

V usage is TRBV7-9 and J usage is TRBJ2-7, with D tentatively TRBD2 (5 bases). The CDR3 is made up of 12 amino acids. The germline CDR1 and CDR2 sequences are SEHNR and FQNEAQ (reference sequence). The ends were cut back, 3 bases at V and 7 bases at J, with 10 bases in the middle. The CDR3 sequence is CASSFLWEEQYF. The CDR3 nucleotides read TGTGCCAGCAGCTTCCTGTGGGAGGAGCAGTACTTC.

This sequence joins TRBV6-5 and TRBJ2-7, with a tentative D call TRBD2 (5 bases). CDR1 and CDR2 from the germline V gene are MNHEY and SVGAGI. The CDR3 is made up of 13 amino acids. Between the trimmed V and J ends, which lost 3 bases and 3 bases, there was a span of 9 bases. The CDR3 protein is CASSYGEFYEQYF. CDR3 nucleotides: TGTGCCAGCAGTTATGGGGAGTTCTACGAGCAGTACTTC.

The DNA for the CDR3 is TGTGCCAGCAGCTTAAAGGCAGGAGGACATGGCTACACCTTC. This sequence encodes CASSLKAGGHGYTF. This chain joins TRBV11-2 and TRBJ1-2, with unresolved D. Germline loops: CDR1 SGHAT, CDR2 FQNNGV. The ends were cut back, 2 bases at V and 6 bases at J, with 13 bases in the middle. The CDR3 runs to 14 residues.

The chain carries TRBV15 and TRBJ2-6, with 9 bases aligning to TRBD1. Losses at the gene ends were 5 bases for V and 3 bases for J; bases not matched to a gene: 5. CDR3 length: 16 amino acids. The germline V gene has CDR1 LNHNV and CDR2 YYDKDF (reference sequence). The CDR3 sequence is CATSPTTGGGANVLTF. For the CDR3, the DNA is TGTGCCACCAGCCCAACGACAGGGGGTGGGGCCAACGTCCTGACTTTC. Drawing the rest from reference TRBV15 and TRBJ2-6, the complete variable domain is DAMVIQNPRYQVTQFGKPVTLSCSQTLNHNVMYWYQQKSSQAPKLLFHYYDKDFNNEADTPDNFQSRRPNTSFCFLDIRSPGLGDTAMYLCATSPTTGGGANVLTFGAGSRLTVL.

The chain employs TRBV13 and TRBJ2-1, with 9 nucleotides matching TRBD1. The V and J ends lost 0 bases and 6 bases, in that order; junction bases with no gene match: 0. This CDR3 has 14 amino acids. The V gene's germline CDR1 is PRHDT and CDR2 FYEKMQ (reference sequence). The DNA for the CDR3 is TGTGCCAGCAGCTTAGGGACAGGGGGCAATGAGCAGTTCTTC. This gives the protein CASSLGTGGNEQFF.

CDR3 loop: CASSFGSTYEQYF. The CDR3 DNA follows: TGTGCCAGCAGCTTTGGCAGTACCTACGAGCAGTACTTC. This sequence joins TRBV11-2 and TRBJ2-7; D call uncertain. Deletions cut 3 bases from V and 2 bases from J, with 8 bases between. The germline CDR1 and CDR2 sequences are SGHAT and FQNNGV. The CDR3 is 13 amino acids.

The chain has TRBV19 and TRBJ2-1; D is perhaps TRBD1 (6 bases). V was clipped by 4 bases and J by 3 bases, with 7 bases between them. The germline V gene encodes CDR1 LNHDA and CDR2 SQIVND (reference sequence). This CDR3 is 13 amino acids long. The CDR3 nucleotides are TGTGCCAGTAGTAGGGACAACTACAATGAGCAGTTCTTC. Protein: CASSRDNYNEQFF.

The genes are TRBV27 and TRBJ2-7; D is uncertain. The germline V gene encodes CDR1 MNHEY and CDR2 SMNVEV (reference sequence). This CDR3 comprises 16 residues. V lost 8 bases, J lost 0 bases, and 20 bases lay in between. CDR3 protein: CASSSPLDSLSYEQYF. The CDR3 bases are TGTGCCAGCTCGAGCCCCCTCGACTCCCTCTCCTACGAGCAGTACTTC.

The gene calls are TRBV11-2 and TRBJ2-2; TRBD1 matches at 9 bases. CDR1 is SGHAT and CDR2 is FQNNGV in the germline V gene. This CDR3 spans 15 amino acids. The V segment lost 3 bases and the J segment 5 bases; nucleotides outside the gene matches: 4. The DNA for the CDR3 is TGTGCCAGCAGCTTCCGGGACAGGGTGACCGGGGAGCTGTTTTTT. This codes for CASSFRDRVTGELFF.

The rearrangement links TRBV4-1 to TRBJ2-7, with 7 bases fitting TRBD2. The V gene end was trimmed by 4 bases and the J gene end by 2 bases; junction bases not matched to a gene: 11. This CDR3 spans 16 amino acids. CDR1 and CDR2 from the germline V gene are MGHRA and YSYEKL. As DNA, the CDR3 is TGCGCCAGCAGCCCCGAGCGGGGTTGGCTTCCCTACGAGCAGTACTTC. Amino acids: CASSPERGWLPYEQYF.

The chain carries TRBV6-4 and TRBJ2-5; 13 nucleotides align to TRBD2. The CDR3 is 15 amino acids. With 6 bases clipped from V and 4 bases from J, the junction kept 5 bases outside the gene matches. Germline V lookup: CDR1 MRHNA, CDR2 SNTAGT. DNA for the CDR3: TGTGCCAGCAGCGGACTAGCGGGAGCGGCAGAGACCCAGTACTTC. Translation gives CASSGLAGAAETQYF.

The chain is built from TRBV19 and TRBJ2-1; 7 bases line up with TRBD2. CDR1 is LNHDA, CDR2 SQIVND, per germline (reference sequence). V lost 3 bases and J lost 6; bases outside the gene matches: 8. The CDR3 is 15 amino acids. DNA of the CDR3: TGTGCCAGTAGTATCCTACTGACTAGCAGCAATGAGCAGTTCTTC. Translating gives CASSILLTSSNEQFF.

The chain joins TRBV6-5 to TRBJ1-1; 9 nucleotides align to TRBD1. The CDR3 has 14 amino acids. V lost 8 bases to trimming and J lost 1 base; unmatched junction nucleotides: 5. Per the germline V gene, CDR1 is MNHEY and CDR2 is SVGAGI. The chain's CDR3 is CASGYRGQNTEAFF. Written as DNA, the CDR3 is TGTGCCAGCGGCTACAGGGGGCAGAACACTGAAGCTTTCTTT.

The chain links TRBV7-9 to TRBJ2-7, with D possibly matching TRBD2 (6 bases). Germline V gene sequence: CDR1 SEHNR, CDR2 FQNEAQ (reference sequence). This CDR3 is 16 amino acids long. V was shortened by 4 bases and J by 1 base, with 17 bases between the two germline ends. The CDR3 region has the DNA TGTGCCAGCAGCTCCAGGGACTCTCCACCATCCTACGAGCAGTACTTC. As protein: CASSSRDSPPSYEQYF. The whole variable domain, filled in from reference TRBV7-9 and TRBJ2-7, reads DTGVSQNPRHKITKRGQNVTFRCDPISEHNRLYWYRQTLGQGPEFLTYFQNEAQLEKSRLLSDRFSAERPKGSFSTLEIQRTEQGDSAMYLCASSSRDSPPSYEQYFGPGTRLTVT.

The chain has TRBV28 and TRBJ1-2; D gene unclear. The CDR3 length is 17 residues. V lost 5 bases, J lost 1 base, and 20 bases lay in between. CDR1 is MDHEN, CDR2 SYDVKM, per germline. The CDR3 DNA is TGTGCCAGCAGTGAATTATGGGCGAGGACTAATAACTATGGCTACACCTTC. Residues: CASSELWARTNNYGYTF.

This chain joins TRBV4-2 and TRBJ2-1; D call uncertain. The length of the CDR3 is 16 residues. The germline CDR1 and CDR2 sequences are LGHNA and YNFKEQ. Between the trimmed V and J ends, which lost 1 base and 0 bases, there was a span of 10 bases. The CDR3 coding sequence is TGTGCCAGCAGCCAAGTCCCCTTGAGCTCCTACAATGAGCAGTTCTTC. Protein: CASSQVPLSSYNEQFF.

The rearrangement uses TRBV11-2 and TRBJ2-1, with unresolved D. Trimming pared 0 bases from V and 4 bases from J, leaving 4 bases between. There are 13 residues in the CDR3. From germline, CDR1 is SGHAT and CDR2 FQNNGV. As DNA, the CDR3 is TGTGCCAGCAGCTTAGAACAGTACAATGAGCAGTTCTTC. As protein: CASSLEQYNEQFF.

The chain combines TRBV19 with TRBJ1-1; D unresolved. The germline gives CDR1 LNHDA, CDR2 SQIVND (reference sequence). The CDR3 sequence is 13 residues long. V dropped 0 bases and J dropped 3 bases, with 5 bases sitting between them. The CDR3 here is CASSIDLDTEAFF. CDR3 bases: TGTGCCAGTAGTATAGATCTTGACACTGAAGCTTTCTTT.

The chain employs TRBV7-2 and TRBJ2-1; 16 nucleotides agree with TRBD2. Germline assignment: CDR1 SGHTA and CDR2 FQGNSA. The CDR3 consists of 16 residues. Trimming cost V 5 bases and J 9 bases; bases outside gene matches: 7. DNA of the CDR3: TGTGCCAGCAGCCCAGGGACTAGCGGGAGGGTTGGTGAGCAGTTCTTC. It encodes CASSPGTSGRVGEQFF.